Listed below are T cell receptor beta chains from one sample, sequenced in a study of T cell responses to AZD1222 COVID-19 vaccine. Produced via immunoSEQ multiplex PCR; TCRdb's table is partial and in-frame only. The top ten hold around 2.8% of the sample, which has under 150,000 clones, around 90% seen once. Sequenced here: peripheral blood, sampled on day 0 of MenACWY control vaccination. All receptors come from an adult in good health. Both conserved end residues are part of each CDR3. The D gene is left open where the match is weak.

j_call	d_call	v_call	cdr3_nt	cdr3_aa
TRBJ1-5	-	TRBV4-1	TGCGCCAGCAGCCAAACACCCACGGGTCAGCCCCAGCATTTT	CASSQTPTGQPQHF
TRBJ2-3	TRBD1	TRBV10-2	TGCGCCAGCAGTCGACAGGGACGATCAAATACGCAGTATTTT	CASSRQGRSNTQYF
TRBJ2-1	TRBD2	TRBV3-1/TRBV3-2	TGTGCCAGCAGCCCCTCAGGACTAGCGGTAAACAATGAGCAGTTCTTC	CASSPSGLAVNNEQFF
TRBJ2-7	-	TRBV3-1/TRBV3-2	TGTGCCAGCAGCCATATTAGCGGCTACGAGCAGTACTTC	CASSHISGYEQYF
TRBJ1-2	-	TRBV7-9	TGTGCCAGCAGCTTAGACGGGACCTATGGCTACACCTTC	CASSLDGTYGYTF
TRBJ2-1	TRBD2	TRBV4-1	TGCGCCAGCAGCCGAGCAAACAGCGGGGGGAGCTATACGAATGAGCAGTTCTTC	CASSRANSGGSYTNEQFF
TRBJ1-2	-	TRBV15	TGTGCCACCAGCAGAGTCTACAGGGTGGACTATGGCTACACCTTC	CATSRVYRVDYGYTF
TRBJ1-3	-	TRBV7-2	TGTGCCAGCAGCTTAGAATACTCTGGAAACACCATATATTTT	CASSLEYSGNTIYF
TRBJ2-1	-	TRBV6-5	TGTGCCAGCGGTCCAGCTAGGGGAGGCAATGAGCAGTTCTTC	CASGPARGGNEQFF
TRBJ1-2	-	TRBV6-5	TGTGCCAGCAGCCCGTTGGGCGCTAACTATGGCTACACCTTC	CASSPLGANYGYTF
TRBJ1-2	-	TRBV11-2	TGTGCCAGCAGCTTAGAGTTAGGCCCTAACTATGGCTACACCTTC	CASSLELGPNYGYTF